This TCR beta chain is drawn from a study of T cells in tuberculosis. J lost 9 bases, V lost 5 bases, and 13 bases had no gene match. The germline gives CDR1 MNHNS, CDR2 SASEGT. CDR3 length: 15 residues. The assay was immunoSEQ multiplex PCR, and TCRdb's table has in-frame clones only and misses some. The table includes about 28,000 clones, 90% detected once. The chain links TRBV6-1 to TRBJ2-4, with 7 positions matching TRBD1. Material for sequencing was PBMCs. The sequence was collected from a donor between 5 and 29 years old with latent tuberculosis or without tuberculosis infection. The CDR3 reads CASSPPGTEIAIQYF. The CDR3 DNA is TGTGCCAGCAGTCCTCCCGGGACAGAGATTGCCATTCAGTACTTC.